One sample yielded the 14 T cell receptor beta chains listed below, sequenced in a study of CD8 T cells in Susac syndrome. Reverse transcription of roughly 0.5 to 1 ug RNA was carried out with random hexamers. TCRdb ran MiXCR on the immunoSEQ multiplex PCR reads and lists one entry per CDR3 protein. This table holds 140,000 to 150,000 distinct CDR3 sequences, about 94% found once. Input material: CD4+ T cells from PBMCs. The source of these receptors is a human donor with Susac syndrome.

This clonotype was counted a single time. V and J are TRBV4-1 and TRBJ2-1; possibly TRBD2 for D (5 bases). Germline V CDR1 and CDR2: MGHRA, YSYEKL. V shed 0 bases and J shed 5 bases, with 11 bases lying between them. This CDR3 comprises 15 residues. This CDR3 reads CASSQDVTGDNEQFF. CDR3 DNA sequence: TGCGCCAGCAGCCAAGATGTTACCGGGGACAATGAGCAGTTCTTC.

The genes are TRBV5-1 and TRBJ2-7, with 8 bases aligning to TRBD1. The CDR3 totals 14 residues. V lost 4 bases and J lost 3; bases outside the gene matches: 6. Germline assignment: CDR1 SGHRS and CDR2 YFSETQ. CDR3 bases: TGCGCCAGCAGCAGTACAGGGGGGAACTACGAGCAGTACTTC. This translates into CASSSTGGNYEQYF.

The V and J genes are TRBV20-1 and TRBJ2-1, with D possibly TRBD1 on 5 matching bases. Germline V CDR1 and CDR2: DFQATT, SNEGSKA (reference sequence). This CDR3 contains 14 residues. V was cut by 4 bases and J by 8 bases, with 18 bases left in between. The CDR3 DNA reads TGCAGTGCTACCCCCAGGGTCCTGGCAGATGAGCAGTTCTTC. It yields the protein CSATPRVLADEQFF.

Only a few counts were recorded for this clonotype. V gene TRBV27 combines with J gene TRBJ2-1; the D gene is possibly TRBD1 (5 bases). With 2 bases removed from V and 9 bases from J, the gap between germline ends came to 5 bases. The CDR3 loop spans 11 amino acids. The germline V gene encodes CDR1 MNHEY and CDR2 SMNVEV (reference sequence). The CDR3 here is CASSLRGEQFF. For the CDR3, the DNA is TGTGCCAGCAGTTTAAGGGGTGAGCAGTTCTTC.

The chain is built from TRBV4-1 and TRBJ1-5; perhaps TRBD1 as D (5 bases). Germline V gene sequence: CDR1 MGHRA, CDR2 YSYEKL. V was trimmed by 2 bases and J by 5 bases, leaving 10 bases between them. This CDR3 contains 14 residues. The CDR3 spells CASSQIGVHQPQHF. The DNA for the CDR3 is TGCGCCAGCAGCCAAATAGGGGTTCATCAGCCCCAGCATTTT.

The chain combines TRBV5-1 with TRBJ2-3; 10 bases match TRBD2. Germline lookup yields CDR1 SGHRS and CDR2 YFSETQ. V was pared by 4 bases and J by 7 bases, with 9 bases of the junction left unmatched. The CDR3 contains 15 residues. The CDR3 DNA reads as TGCGCCAGCAGCCCCACACTAGCGGGATCGTATACGCAGTATTTT. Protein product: CASSPTLAGSYTQYF.

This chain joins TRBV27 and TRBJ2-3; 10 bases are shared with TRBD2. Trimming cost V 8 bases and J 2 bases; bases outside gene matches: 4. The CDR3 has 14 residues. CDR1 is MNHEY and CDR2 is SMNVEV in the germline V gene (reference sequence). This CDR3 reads CASRTSGPTDTQYF. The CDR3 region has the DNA TGTGCCAGCCGGACTAGCGGACCCACAGATACGCAGTATTTT.

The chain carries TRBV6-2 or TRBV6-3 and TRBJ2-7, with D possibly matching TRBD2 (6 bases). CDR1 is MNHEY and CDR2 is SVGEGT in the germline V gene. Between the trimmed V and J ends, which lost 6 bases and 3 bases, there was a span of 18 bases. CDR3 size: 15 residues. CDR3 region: CASRSGLSLYYEQYF. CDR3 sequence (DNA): TGTGCCAGCAGAAGCGGGCTTTCCCTATACTACGAGCAGTACTTC.

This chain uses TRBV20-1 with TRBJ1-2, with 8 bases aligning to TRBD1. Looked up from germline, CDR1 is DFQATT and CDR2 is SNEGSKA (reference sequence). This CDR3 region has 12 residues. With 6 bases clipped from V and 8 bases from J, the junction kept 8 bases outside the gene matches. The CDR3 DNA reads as TGCAGTGCCCCCCGGGACAGGAGGGGCTACACCTTC. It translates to CSAPRDRRGYTF.

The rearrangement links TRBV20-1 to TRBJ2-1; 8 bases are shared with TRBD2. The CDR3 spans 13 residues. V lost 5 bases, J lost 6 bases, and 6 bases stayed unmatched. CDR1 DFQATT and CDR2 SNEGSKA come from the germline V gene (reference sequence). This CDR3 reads CSARVTSGNEQFF. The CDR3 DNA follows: TGCAGTGCTCGAGTAACTAGCGGCAATGAGCAGTTCTTC.

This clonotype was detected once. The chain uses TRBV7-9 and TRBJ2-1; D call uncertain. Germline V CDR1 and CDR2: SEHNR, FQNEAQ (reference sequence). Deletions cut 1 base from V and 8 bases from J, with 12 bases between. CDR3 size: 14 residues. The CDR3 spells CASSLVGYGDEQFF. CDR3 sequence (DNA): TGTGCCAGCAGCTTAGTAGGTTATGGCGATGAGCAGTTCTTC.

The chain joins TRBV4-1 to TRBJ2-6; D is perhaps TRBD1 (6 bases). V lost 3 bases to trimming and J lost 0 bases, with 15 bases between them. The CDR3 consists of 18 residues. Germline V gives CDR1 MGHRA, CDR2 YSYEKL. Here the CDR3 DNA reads TGCGCCAGCAGCCACGAGTTCAGGGGAAGCTCTGGGGCCAACGTCCTGACTTTC. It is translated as CASSHEFRGSSGANVLTF.

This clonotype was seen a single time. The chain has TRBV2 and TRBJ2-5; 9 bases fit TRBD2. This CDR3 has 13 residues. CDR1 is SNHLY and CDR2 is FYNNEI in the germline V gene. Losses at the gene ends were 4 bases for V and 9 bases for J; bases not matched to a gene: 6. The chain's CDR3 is CASSGGGGAPQYF. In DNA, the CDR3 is TGTGCCAGCAGTGGGGGCGGGGGGGCGCCCCAGTACTTC.

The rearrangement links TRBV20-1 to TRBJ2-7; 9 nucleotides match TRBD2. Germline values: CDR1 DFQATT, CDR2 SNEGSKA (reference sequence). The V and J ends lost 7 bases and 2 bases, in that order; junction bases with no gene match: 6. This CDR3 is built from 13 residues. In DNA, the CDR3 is TGCAGTGTGGGCGGGGGGGCCCCCTACGAGCAGTACTTC. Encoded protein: CSVGGGAPYEQYF.